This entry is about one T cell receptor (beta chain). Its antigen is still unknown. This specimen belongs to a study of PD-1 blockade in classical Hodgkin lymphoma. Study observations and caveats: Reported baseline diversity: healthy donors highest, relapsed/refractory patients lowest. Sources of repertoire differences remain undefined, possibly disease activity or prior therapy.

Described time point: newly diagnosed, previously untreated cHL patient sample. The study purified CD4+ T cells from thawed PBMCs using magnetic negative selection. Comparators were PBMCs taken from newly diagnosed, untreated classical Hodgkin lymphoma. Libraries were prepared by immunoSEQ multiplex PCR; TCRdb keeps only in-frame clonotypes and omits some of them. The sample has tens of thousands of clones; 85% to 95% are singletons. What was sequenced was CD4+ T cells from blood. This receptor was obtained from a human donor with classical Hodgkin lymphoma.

The CDR3 here is CASSYSRGSGELFF. CDR3 bases: TGTGCCAGCAGTTACTCACGGGGGAGCGGGGAGCTGTTTTTT. V and J are TRBV6-6 and TRBJ2-2; the D gene is possibly TRBD2 (6 bases). The germline CDR1 and CDR2 sequences are MNHNY and SVGAGI (reference sequence). The V end was cut by 0 bases, the J end by 7 bases, with 9 bases between. CDR3 length equals 14 residues.